The 21 T cell receptor beta chains reported below all come from one sample, sequenced in a study of blood T cells in healthy people across ages. A J-beta primer mix and a sample-barcoded 5' primer were used in a second PCR of about 6 to 12 cycles. MiXCR, applied by TCRdb to the 5' RACE reads, yields one record per CDR3 protein. The table shows around 780,000 distinct CDR3 sequences, with 45% to 70% occurring only once. Material: blood. These receptors all stem from a man aged 35 to 55 in good health.

A single count supports this clonotype. This rearrangement joins TRBV5-1 to TRBJ2-6; 9 bases agree with TRBD1. This CDR3 spans 18 amino acids. The trim removed 4 bases at V and 2 bases at J, leaving 10 bases unmatched. The germline V gene encodes CDR1 SGHRS and CDR2 YFSETQ. CDR3 protein: CASSPGQGISPGANVLTF. The DNA for the CDR3 is TGCGCCAGCAGCCCGGGACAGGGCATATCACCTGGGGCCAACGTCCTGACTTTC.

The chain uses TRBV9 and TRBJ1-2; D gene ambiguous. Germline lookup yields CDR1 SGDLS and CDR2 YYNGEE. The CDR3 is 14 amino acids. Trimming took 1 base from V and 2 from J, leaving 9 bases between them. CDR3 amino acids: CASSVRRQNYGYTF. The CDR3 region has the DNA TGTGCCAGCAGCGTACGACGGCAAAACTATGGCTACACCTTC.

Comments on this clonotype: The junction shows a germline mismatch at one end, possibly a read error. CDR3 sequence: CASSQGLGSQRGHQEAQYF. The CDR3 DNA reads TGCGCCAGCAGCCAAGGGCTAGGGTCCCAGCGGGGGCACCAAGAGGCCCAGTACTTC. The chain combines TRBV4-1 with TRBJ2-5; 8 bases map to TRBD2. The CDR3 contains 19 residues. Germline CDR1 reads MGHRA; CDR2 reads YSYEKL.

The chain recombines TRBV7-9 with TRBJ2-1; no clear D gene. V was shortened by 1 base and J by 10 bases, with 8 bases between the two germline ends. The germline V gene encodes CDR1 SEHNR and CDR2 FQNEAQ (reference sequence). The CDR3 spans 12 residues. The CDR3, as DNA: TGTGCCAGCAGCTTAGACATAGGGGAGCAGTTCTTC. Translated, it gives CASSLDIGEQFF. Full variable domain (outside the CDR3, taken from reference TRBV7-9 and TRBJ2-1): DTGVSQNPRHKITKRGQNVTFRCDPISEHNRLYWYRQTLGQGPEFLTYFQNEAQLEKSRLLSDRFSAERPKGSFSTLEIQRTEQGDSAMYLCASSLDIGEQFFGPGTRLTVL.

This chain links TRBV9 with TRBJ2-5, with unresolved D. V lost 0 bases to trimming and J lost 8 bases, with 20 bases between them. This CDR3 contains 16 residues. In germline, CDR1 is SGDLS, CDR2 YYNGEE. CDR3 sequence reads: CASSVASDGASATQYF. In DNA form, the CDR3 reads TGTGCCAGCAGCGTAGCTTCAGACGGAGCCTCCGCAACCCAGTACTTC.

The chain joins TRBV5-1 to TRBJ2-1; D call uncertain. Germline V CDR1 and CDR2: SGHRS, YFSETQ. Between the trimmed V and J ends, which lost 2 bases and 0 bases, there was a span of 9 bases. There are 15 residues in the CDR3. CDR3 sequence (DNA): TGCGCCAGCAGCTTTAACCCTGACTCCTACAATGAGCAGTTCTTC. Translation: CASSFNPDSYNEQFF.

This clonotype was observed a few times. The V gene is TRBV6-2 or TRBV6-3, the J gene TRBJ2-7; D unresolved. V was cut by 6 bases and J by 2 bases, with 29 bases left in between. Looked up from germline, CDR1 is MNHEY and CDR2 is SVGEGT. This CDR3 comprises 19 residues. The CDR3 protein is CASRPLDDFASLGAYEQYF. CDR3 nucleotides: TGTGCCAGCAGGCCGCTTGACGACTTCGCGTCCTTGGGTGCCTACGAGCAGTACTTC.

This chain joins TRBV20-1 and TRBJ2-1; D is uncertain. The germline V and J ends were trimmed by 2 bases and 13 bases, with 15 bases remaining between them. The CDR3 totals 12 residues. Looked up from germline, CDR1 is DFQATT and CDR2 is SNEGSKA (reference sequence). CDR3 residues: CSARSTLETQFF. In DNA form, the CDR3 reads TGCAGTGCTAGAAGCACCTTAGAGACCCAGTTCTTC.

This sequence joins TRBV7-2 and TRBJ2-7; possible D gene TRBD2, 6 bases. From germline, CDR1 is SGHTA and CDR2 FQGNSA. This CDR3 contains 13 residues. The V and J ends lost 5 bases and 6 bases respectively, with 14 bases between them. The CDR3 is CASSAGGRGEQYF. CDR3 bases: TGTGCCAGCAGCGCCGGGGGACGGGGCGAGCAGTACTTC.

This clonotype was seen a handful of times. The chain employs TRBV2 and TRBJ2-7, with TRBD1 matching 7 bases. The germline gives CDR1 SNHLY, CDR2 FYNNEI. Trimming removed 4 bases from V and 10 bases from J; junction bases left unmatched: 13. This CDR3 contains 14 residues. The CDR3 is CASSVGRDSSLQYF. As DNA, the CDR3 is TGTGCCAGCAGTGTTGGAAGGGACAGCTCTCTACAGTACTTC.

This chain connects TRBV10-3 to TRBJ2-7; 7 nucleotides line up with TRBD1. V shed 6 bases and J 3 bases; nucleotides not matched to a gene: 8. Germline V lookup: CDR1 ENHRY, CDR2 SYGVKD. This CDR3 is built from 14 residues. In DNA, the CDR3 is TGTGCCATCAGCGCCGGGACAGAGGTCTACGAGCAGTACTTC. It specifies CAISAGTEVYEQYF.

This clonotype was picked up a small number of times. The chain joins TRBV27 to TRBJ1-1; D is perhaps TRBD1 (5 bases). The CDR3 extends over 12 amino acids. V lost 5 bases and J 11 bases, leaving 15 bases between the germline ends. The germline V gene encodes CDR1 MNHEY and CDR2 SMNVEV (reference sequence). CDR3 amino acids: CASSQRDQGAFF. CDR3 nucleotide sequence: TGTGCCAGCAGTCAACGGGACCAAGGGGCTTTCTTT.

Only a few counts were recorded for this clonotype. The chain is built from TRBV7-9 and TRBJ2-5, with a weak D call TRBD2 (5 bases). The CDR3 contains 13 residues. Germline CDR1 is SEHNR and CDR2 is FQNEAQ (reference sequence). Trimming left V 4 bases short and J 5 bases short, with 11 bases between. The CDR3 loop is CASSYNSGETQYF. The CDR3 region has the DNA TGTGCCAGCAGCTACAACTCGGGGGAGACCCAGTACTTC. Drawing the rest from reference TRBV7-9 and TRBJ2-5, the complete variable domain is DTGVSQNPRHKITKRGQNVTFRCDPISEHNRLYWYRQTLGQGPEFLTYFQNEAQLEKSRLLSDRFSAERPKGSFSTLEIQRTEQGDSAMYLCASSYNSGETQYFGPGTRLLVL.

V and J are TRBV15 and TRBJ2-3; a possible D gene is TRBD2 (7 bases). V lost 5 bases to trimming and J lost 0 bases, with 12 bases between them. From germline, CDR1 is LNHNV and CDR2 YYDKDF (reference sequence). The CDR3 has 15 residues. DNA for the CDR3: TGTGCCACCAGCTGGGGGGGCCTTAGCACAGATACGCAGTATTTT. Translation gives CATSWGGLSTDTQYF.

In this sample, this clonotype turned up many times. V usage is TRBV6-2 or TRBV6-3 and J usage is TRBJ2-4; D may be TRBD1 (5 bases). The V gene's germline CDR1 is MNHEY and CDR2 SVGEGT. Trimming removed 7 bases at V and 8 bases at J, with 18 bases between. The CDR3 runs to 14 residues. The CDR3 is CASTDRATMYIQYF. CDR3 DNA sequence: TGTGCCAGCACCGACAGAGCCACCATGTACATTCAGTACTTC.

The CDR3 nucleotides read TGTGCCAGCAGTCGAGGGACAGTCACTCAGCCCCAGCATTTT. It translates to CASSRGTVTQPQHF. The V gene is TRBV28, the J gene TRBJ1-5, with 7 bases that match TRBD1. Germline V gene data show CDR1 as MDHEN and CDR2 as SYDVKM. The CDR3 totals 14 residues. Unmatched junction bases numbered 7, after V lost 5 bases and J lost 6 bases.

This chain joins TRBV12-3 or TRBV12-4 and TRBJ2-1; no reliable D call. The length of the CDR3 is 13 residues. V was pared by 2 bases and J by 15 bases, with 17 bases between. CDR3 DNA sequence: TGTGCCAGCAGTTTAACCCCAAACTACGGTCGGTTCTTC. Translation gives CASSLTPNYGRFF.

CDR3 sequence reads: CASSQGQTDATNEKLFF. CDR3 DNA sequence: TGTGCCAGCAGTCAAGGACAGACCGATGCAACTAATGAAAAACTGTTTTTT. This rearrangement joins TRBV28 to TRBJ1-4; TRBD1 might be the D (6 bases). Trimming removed 5 bases at V and 0 bases at J, with 16 bases between. The CDR3 totals 17 residues. Looked up from germline, CDR1 is MDHEN and CDR2 is SYDVKM. The full variable domain, in which reference TRBV28 and TRBJ1-4 provide the parts outside the CDR3, is DVKVTQSSRYLVKRTGEKVFLECVQDMDHENMFWYRQDPGLGLRLIYFSYDVKMKEKGDIPEGYSVSREKKERFSLILESASTNQTSMYLCASSQGQTDATNEKLFFGSGTQLSVL.

Comments on this clonotype: At one end, the junction sequence differs from germline, possibly due to a read error. This sequence joins TRBV12-3 or TRBV12-4 and TRBJ1-2, with TRBD1 identical over 9 bases. The CDR3 spans 14 residues. The CDR3 sequence is CASSLTGGDSGYTF. For the CDR3, the DNA is TGTGCTAGCAGTTTAACAGGGGGCGACTCTGGCTACACCTTC.

There are a few counts of this clonotype. The rearrangement uses TRBV4-1 and TRBJ2-5; a weak D match, TRBD2 (6 bases). CDR1 and CDR2 from the germline V gene are MGHRA and YSYEKL. Trimming took off 0 bases at V and 5 bases at J, with 13 bases between the two ends. The CDR3 covers 15 residues. The CDR3 coding sequence is TGCGCCAGCAGCCAAGATCAAACTAGCATGGAGACCCAGTACTTC. The encoded protein is CASSQDQTSMETQYF.

The CDR3 reads CSVIGQGGGYTF. The CDR3, as DNA: TGCAGCGTTATTGGACAGGGAGGCGGCTACACCTTC. The rearrangement links TRBV29-1 to TRBJ1-2; TRBD1 matches 8 bases. Germline V gene sequence: CDR1 SQVTM, CDR2 ANQGSEA. V lost 5 bases, J lost 8 bases, and 7 bases stayed unmatched. The CDR3 covers 12 residues. Based on the CDR3 plus reference TRBV29-1 and TRBJ1-2, the full variable domain is SAVISQKPSRDICQRGTSLTIQCQVDSQVTMMFWYRQQPGQSLTLIATANQGSEATYESGFVIDKFPISRPNLTFSTLTVSNMSPEDSSIYLCSVIGQGGGYTFGSGTRLTVV.